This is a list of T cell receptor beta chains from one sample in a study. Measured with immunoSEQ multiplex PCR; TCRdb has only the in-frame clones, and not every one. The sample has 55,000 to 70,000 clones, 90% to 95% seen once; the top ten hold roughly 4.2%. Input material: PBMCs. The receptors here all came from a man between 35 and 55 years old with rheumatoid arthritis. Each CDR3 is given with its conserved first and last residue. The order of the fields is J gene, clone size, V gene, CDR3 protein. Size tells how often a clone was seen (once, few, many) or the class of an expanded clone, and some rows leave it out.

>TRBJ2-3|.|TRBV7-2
CASSLDRPSGISSRDTQYF
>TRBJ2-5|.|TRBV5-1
CASSLLAGGRETQYF
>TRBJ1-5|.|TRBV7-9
CASSSDRYQPQHF
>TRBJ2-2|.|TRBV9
CASTVGSLAANTGELFF
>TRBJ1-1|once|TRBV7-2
CASSLWTGGATEAFF
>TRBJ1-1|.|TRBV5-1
CASSYLTGENAFF
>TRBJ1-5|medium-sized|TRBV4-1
CASSQFTGNQPQHF
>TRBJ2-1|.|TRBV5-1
CASSLDQWTQREATYNEQFF
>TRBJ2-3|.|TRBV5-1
CASGTIPSTDTQYF
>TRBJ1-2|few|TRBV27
CASSSDNYGYTF
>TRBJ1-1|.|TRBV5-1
CASSSIGTGTLNTEAFF
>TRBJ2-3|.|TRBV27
CASSSAGDTQYF
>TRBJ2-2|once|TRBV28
CASSLLGSGGARTGELFF
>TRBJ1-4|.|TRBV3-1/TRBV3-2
CASSQKGWEAATNEKLFF
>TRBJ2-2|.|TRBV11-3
CASSSGWSNTGELFF
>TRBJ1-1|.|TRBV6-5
CASSYSNRGEAFF
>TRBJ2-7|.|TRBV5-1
CASSTATEYEQYF
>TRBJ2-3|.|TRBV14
CASSVGTGMGTDTQYF
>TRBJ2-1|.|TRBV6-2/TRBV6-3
CASSPGLVGSYNEQFF
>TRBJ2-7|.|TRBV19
CASSISLAGRSYEQYF